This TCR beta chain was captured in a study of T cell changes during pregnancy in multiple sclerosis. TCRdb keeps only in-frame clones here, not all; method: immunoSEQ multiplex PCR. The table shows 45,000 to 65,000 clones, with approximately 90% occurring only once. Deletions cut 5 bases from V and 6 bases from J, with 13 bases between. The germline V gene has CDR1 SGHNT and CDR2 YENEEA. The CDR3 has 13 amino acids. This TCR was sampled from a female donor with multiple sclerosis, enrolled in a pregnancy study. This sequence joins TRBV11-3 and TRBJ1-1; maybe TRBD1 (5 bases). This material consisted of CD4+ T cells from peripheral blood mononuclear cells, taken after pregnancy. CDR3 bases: TGTGCCAGCAGCATTGGGGCAGTAGCTGAAGCTTTCTTT. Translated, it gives CASSIGAVAEAFF.